This record concerns one T cell receptor (beta chain) sequence. Per germline, CDR1 SNHLY and CDR2 FYNNEI. The V segment lost 5 bases and the J segment 2 bases; nucleotides outside the gene matches: 5. The CDR3 runs to 15 residues. Original handling: Amplifying reference gene primers gave estimates of nucleated cell counts. Measured with immunoSEQ multiplex PCR; TCRdb has only the in-frame clones, and not every one. That table is the source of V, J and clone size, and D and trimming were worked out from the DNA. The sample contains 130,000 or so clones, more than 85% of which appear only once. This sample was included in a study of blood T cell repertoires in COVID-19. Study-level information: Acute and convalescent COVID-19 samples came from the United States, Italy and Spain.

V gene TRBV2 combines with J gene TRBJ2-7, with TRBD2 matching 11 bases. The sequence derives from a man between 50 and 59 years old with active or convalescent COVID-19. Sequencing was carried out using peripheral blood. The CDR3 loop reads CASSTLAGAAYEQYF. In DNA, the CDR3 is TGTGCCAGCAGTACACTAGCGGGAGCGGCCTACGAGCAGTACTTC.